This T cell receptor beta chain was documented in a study of T cell repertoires in cytomegalovirus infection. Overall study: Both a matching HLA type and CMV infection were indicated by public TCR beta signatures.

In its sample, this clonotype was seen a few times. Its antigen remains unknown. TCRdb fed the reads into MiXCR, producing one record per CDR3 protein. The sample includes 250,000 to 300,000 distinct CDR3 sequences, about 17% seen only once; the top ten take less than 60%. This CDR3 has 14 amino acids. V was cut by 4 bases and J by 0 bases, with 9 bases left in between. The germline gives CDR1 SNHLY, CDR2 FYNNEI. Regarding the study as a whole: Ex vivo, HLA-C-restricted CMV-specific TCR beta clonotypes prevailed over the rest of the response. Cumulated frequencies of public TCR beta families served to identify carriers of CMV plus the relevant HLA.

The sequencing input was CD8+ T cells from PBMCs. The sequence derives from a human donor in good health (CMV status not recorded). Some clones in this sample may be carry-over from other donors' samples. This rearrangement joins TRBV2 to TRBJ1-1; D remains unclear. CDR3 nucleotide sequence: TGTGCCAGCAGTGTAGCCGTCATGAACACTGAAGCTTTCTTT. Translated: CASSVAVMNTEAFF.